These 3 T cell receptor beta chains share one sample of origin, sequenced in a study of blood T cell repertoires in COVID-19. Sequencing was performed with immunoSEQ multiplex PCR; in TCRdb, only in-frame clones are kept and a portion is missing. The sample has some 77,000 clones, approximately 80% seen once; the top ten hold roughly 20%. The sample taken for sequencing was peripheral blood. The source of these receptors is a woman aged 70-85 years with acute or convalescent COVID-19.

The chain links TRBV4-2 to TRBJ2-2; 11 bases align to TRBD2. The J segment lost 7 bases and the V segment lost 4 bases, leaving 8 bases of the junction unmatched. The CDR3 has 16 residues. CDR1 LGHNA and CDR2 YNFKEQ come from the germline V gene. In nucleotides, the CDR3 is TGTGCCAGCAGCCGGGATCAGACTAGCGGGGTCGGGGAGCTGTTTTTT. Residues: CASSRDQTSGVGELFF.

This sequence joins TRBV7-3 and TRBJ2-5; possible D gene TRBD2, 6 bases. Between the trimmed V and J ends, which lost 5 bases and 4 bases, there was a span of 23 bases. In germline, CDR1 is SGHTA, CDR2 FQGTGA. This CDR3 is 17 amino acids long. CDR3 bases: TGTGCCAGCAGCCCAGACGGCAGGAGGGCCGTCGGAGAGACCCAGTACTTC. The encoded protein is CASSPDGRRAVGETQYF.

The rearrangement uses TRBV12-3 or TRBV12-4 and TRBJ2-7; 8 bases fit TRBD2. The V segment lost 6 bases and the J segment 5 bases; nucleotides outside the gene matches: 6. The CDR3 loop spans 13 amino acids. CDR3 DNA: TGTGCCAGCAGACCCAGCGGGAGCGACGAGCAGTACTTC. Amino acid sequence: CASRPSGSDEQYF.